The 25 T cell receptor beta chains below were found in one sample sequenced in a study of T cells in women clearing cervical HPV infection (dated by TCRdb to the late 2010s). To prepare the library, the immunoSEQ multiplex PCR assay was applied. The source is immuneACCESS, and TCRdb retained only in-frame sequences with V and J called. Part of the clones is not carried over; for the studies checked, unresolved V genes explain less than half of this, and the remainder is unexplained. This sample's table carries tens of thousands of clones. The ten most abundant clones make up approximately 22% of the sample. Sequencing input: blood buffy coat. These receptors were taken from a woman between 18 and 69 years old with a cervical HPV16 infection that either progressed to CIN3+ or cleared (not recorded which).

On this clone itself: The sequence runs out 3 residues before the end of the CDR3; the remainder is reconstructed from the germline J gene. The rearrangement uses TRBV28 and TRBJ1-1; D unresolved. The CDR3 spans 12 residues. With 7 bases removed from V and 6 bases from J, the gap between germline ends came to 12 bases. CDR1 and CDR2 from the germline V gene are MDHEN and SYDVKM. CDR3 DNA (partial): TGTGCCAGCACCACAAAAGTGGCTGAA. This gives the protein CASTTKVAE. The entire CDR3 protein is CASTTKVAEAFF.

This clone registers medium-sized by frequency. The read ends 3 residues before the CDR3 terminus; that terminus is restored from the germline J gene. The chain uses TRBV18 and TRBJ2-3, with D perhaps matching TRBD1 (6 bases). CDR1 and CDR2 from the germline V gene are KGHSH and LQKENI. V lost 3 bases and J lost 2, with 9 bases in between. There are 14 residues in the CDR3. The DNA read from the CDR3 is TGTGCCAGCTCACCGACAGGAGACACAGATACG. Protein sequence: CASSPTGDTDT. The entire CDR3 protein is CASSPTGDTDTQYF.

As for this clone: The read gets to within 3 residues of the CDR3 end, and the germline J gene fills in the rest. The rearrangement links TRBV7-9 to TRBJ2-4, with D possibly being TRBD2 (6 bases). CDR1 and CDR2 from the germline V gene are SEHNR and FQNEAQ (reference sequence). This CDR3 contains 15 residues. The CDR3 DNA, read in part, is TGTGCCAGCAGCCTAGGGGACGGATACGACGGGGGT. It encodes CASSLGDGYDGG. The whole CDR3 reads CASSLGDGYDGGQYF.

The CDR3 reads CASSPQGNIYTF. The sequenced CDR3 bases are TGTGCCAGCTCACCCCAGGGGAACATC. This chain joins TRBV18 and TRBJ1-2; TRBD1 is a possible D gene (6 bases). The CDR3 goes on 3 residues after the read ends, and that part is filled in from the germline J gene. Germline V gene data show CDR1 as KGHSH and CDR2 as LQKENI. There are 12 residues in the CDR3.

The part of the CDR3 DNA that was read is TGTGCCAGCAGTGCGGGACAGCAATATCAGCCC. It is translated as CASSAGQQYQP. The complete CDR3 sequence is CASSAGQQYQPQHF. The V call is TRBV6-1, the J call TRBJ1-5, with TRBD1 matching 7 bases. The read finishes 3 residues shy of the CDR3 end, and the germline J gene is used to complete it. The length of the CDR3 is 14 residues. The germline V gene encodes CDR1 MNHNS and CDR2 SASEGT. V lost 4 bases to trimming and J lost 5 bases; unmatched junction nucleotides: 5.

A word on this clone: The DNA ends 3 residues before the CDR3 does, and the rest of the CDR3 is filled in from the germline J gene. This chain connects TRBV18 to TRBJ2-2; 7 nucleotides align to TRBD2. The CDR3 length is 15 residues. Germline V gives CDR1 KGHSH, CDR2 LQKENI. The V segment lost 3 bases and the J segment 1 base; nucleotides outside the gene matches: 2. The CDR3 DNA, read in part, is TGTGCCAGCTCACCGGGACTAATGAACACCGGGGAG. Translation gives CASSPGLMNTGE. The entire CDR3 sequence reads CASSPGLMNTGELFF.

A word on this clone: Sequencing ends 3 residues short of the CDR3 end; the germline J gene provides the rest. The rearrangement links TRBV19 to TRBJ1-1; perhaps TRBD1 as D (6 bases). V dropped 5 bases and J dropped 0 bases, with 22 bases sitting between them. CDR1 is LNHDA, CDR2 SQIVND, per germline (reference sequence). The CDR3 has 18 residues. The CDR3 loop is CASSRGGGSSSMNTEAFF. The DNA read from the CDR3 is TGTGCCAGTAGTCGAGGGGGTGGGTCCTCTTCCATGAACACTGAA. The complete variable domain, with remaining parts taken from reference TRBV19 and TRBJ1-1, reads DGGITQSPKYLFRKEGQNVTLSCEQNLNHDAMYWYRQDPGQGLRLIYYSQIVNDFQKGDIAEGYSVSREKKESFPLTVTSAQKNPTAFYLCASSRGGGSSSMNTEAFFGQGTRLTVV.

Regarding this clone: The missing CDR3 end, 3 residues past where the read stops, is filled in from the germline J gene. This chain joins TRBV6-2 or TRBV6-3 and TRBJ2-7, with 13 bases aligning to TRBD2. The germline V gene encodes CDR1 MNHEY and CDR2 SVGEGT. The CDR3 length is 16 residues. The V and J ends lost 5 bases and 1 base, in that order; junction bases with no gene match: 5. Incomplete CDR3 DNA: TGTGCCAGCAGTCACGGACTAGCGGGAGTTTCCTACGAG. It yields the protein CASSHGLAGVSYE. The full CDR3 protein reads CASSHGLAGVSYEQYF.

The CDR3 loop reads CASSLSGGGRATEAFF. Incomplete CDR3 DNA: TGTGCCAGCTCACTGTCCGGGGGGGGTCGGGCCACTGAA. The chain carries TRBV18 and TRBJ1-1; maybe TRBD1 (5 bases). The sequence runs out 3 residues before the end of the CDR3; the remainder is reconstructed from the germline J gene. Germline loops: CDR1 KGHSH, CDR2 LQKENI. Trimming left V 4 bases short and J 4 bases short, with 19 bases between. The CDR3 is 16 residues long.

In the case of this clone: The CDR3 end is not reached by the read, which stops 3 residues before it; the germline J gene fills it in. The gene calls are TRBV12-3 or TRBV12-4 and TRBJ2-2, with D unresolved. The CDR3 runs to 12 residues. The V gene lost 6 bases and the J gene lost 8 bases, with 10 bases spanning the gap. The sequenced part of the CDR3 DNA is TGTGCCAGCAGCACTTCCTTTGGGGAG. Amino acid sequence: CASSTSFGE. The whole CDR3 sequence is CASSTSFGELFF.

Frequency places this clone as medium-sized. The sequenced part of the CDR3 DNA is TGTGCCAGCAGGGAAGCGGTTAGCTCCTACAATGAG. This translates into CASREAVSSYNE. The entire CDR3 sequence reads CASREAVSSYNEQFF. V usage is TRBV7-6 and J usage is TRBJ2-1, with D possibly TRBD2 on 5 matching bases. The read terminates 3 residues ahead of where the CDR3 ends, so the germline J gene completes it. From germline, CDR1 is SGHVS and CDR2 FNYEAQ. The CDR3 consists of 15 residues. V was shortened by 6 bases and J by 0 bases, with 12 bases between the two germline ends.

To note about this clone: The CDR3 end lies 3 residues beyond the end of the read and is filled in from the germline J gene. The chain couples TRBV19 to TRBJ2-3; 7 bases fit TRBD1. Germline CDR1 LNHDA, CDR2 SQIVND (reference sequence). The CDR3 length is 15 residues. The DNA read from the CDR3 is TGTGCCAGTAGTGACAAACCAGGGGGTTTAGAGACG. Translated, it gives CASSDKPGGLET. The whole CDR3 sequence reads CASSDKPGGLETQYF.

As regards this clone: The DNA ends 3 residues before the CDR3 does, and the rest of the CDR3 is filled in from the germline J gene. V usage is TRBV7-9 and J usage is TRBJ2-4; the D is unclear. Germline V CDR1 and CDR2: SEHNR, FQNEAQ (reference sequence). The CDR3 is 14 amino acids. The CDR3 bases that were read are TGTGCCAGCAGCTTAGCGCAAGGGTACGGTGGT. Translating it yields CASSLAQGYGG. The CDR3 as a whole reads CASSLAQGYGGQYF.

For this clone: The read stops 3 residues short of the end of the CDR3; the missing end is completed from the germline J gene. The chain has TRBV20-1 and TRBJ1-4; D possibly corresponds to TRBD1 (6 bases). This CDR3 has 17 amino acids. Between the trimmed V and J ends, which lost 0 bases and 3 bases, there was a span of 17 bases. Germline V gives CDR1 DFQATT, CDR2 SNEGSKA (reference sequence). This CDR3 is CSARDGGWRDSNEKLFF. Incomplete CDR3 DNA: TGCAGTGCTAGAGATGGGGGCTGGAGGGATTCTAATGAAAAA.

In the case of this clone: The read halts 3 residues ahead of the CDR3 end, with the missing end drawn from the germline J gene. The chain links TRBV18 to TRBJ1-2, with D possibly TRBD1 on 5 matching bases. CDR3 length: 15 residues. Germline CDR1 and CDR2: KGHSH and LQKENI. CDR3 DNA, as far as it was read: TGTGCCAGCTCACCACCAGGGACTAGCGGCTACGAC. Amino acids: CASSPPGTSGYD. The full CDR3 is CASSPPGTSGYDYTF.

As regards this clone: The read is 3 residues too short to cover the CDR3 end, so that end is filled in from the germline J gene. The V and J genes are TRBV14 and TRBJ2-3; TRBD1 might be the D (5 bases). V lost 4 bases to trimming and J lost 3 bases, with 11 bases between them. There are 14 residues in the CDR3. The germline V gene has CDR1 SGHDN and CDR2 FVKESK. The CDR3 bases that were read are TGTGCCAGCAGCCTCCTAGGGGTTACAGATACG. It translates to CASSLLGVTDT. In full, the CDR3 reads CASSLLGVTDTQYF.

Remarks on this clone: The CDR3 end lies 3 residues beyond the end of the read and is filled in from the germline J gene. The V gene is TRBV5-6, the J gene TRBJ2-3; 9 positions agree with TRBD2. The trim removed 4 bases at V and 1 base at J, leaving 4 bases unmatched. This CDR3 contains 15 residues. Germline values: CDR1 SGHDT, CDR2 YYEEEE. CDR3 bases read: TGTGCCAGCAGCCGCCGACTAGCGGGCACAGATACG. Encoded protein: CASSRRLAGTDT. The full-length CDR3 reads as CASSRRLAGTDTQYF.

Details on this clone: The observed sequence ends 3 residues before the CDR3 terminus, with the missing tail filled in from the germline J gene. J is TRBJ1-1 and V is TRBV7-3; the D is unclear. Trimming stripped 5 bases from V and 0 bases from J, with 13 bases between. This CDR3 is 15 amino acids long. CDR1 and CDR2 from the germline V gene are SGHTA and FQGTGA. The CDR3 protein is CASSPGGELNTEAFF. The CDR3 DNA, read in part, is TGTGCCAGCAGCCCCGGCGGGGAACTGAACACTGAA.

As for this clone: Read sequence stops 3 residues before the CDR3 end, and the germline J gene provides the missing end. V usage is TRBV14 and J usage is TRBJ2-1, with D tentatively TRBD2 (6 bases). Germline CDR1 reads SGHDN; CDR2 reads FVKESK. The CDR3 is 19 residues long. Trimming took off 4 bases at V and 4 bases at J, with 26 bases between the two ends. CDR3 sequence: CASSLAVSWAGTEYNEQFF. CDR3 DNA, as far as it was read: TGTGCCAGCAGCCTAGCCGTTTCGTGGGCGGGAACGGAATACAATGAG.

As regards this clone: The read comes to an end 3 residues before the CDR3 does, leaving the germline J gene to fill in the end. The chain uses TRBV20-1 and TRBJ2-1; 7 bases align to TRBD2. The CDR3 covers 15 residues. In germline, CDR1 is DFQATT, CDR2 SNEGSKA (reference sequence). J gave up 6 bases and V 3 bases, and 11 bases lay outside the gene matches. CDR3 DNA, as far as it was read: TGCAGTGCTAGGACCGGACTAGTAGGGTCCAATGAG. Translated: CSARTGLVGSNE. The entire CDR3 is CSARTGLVGSNEQFF.

Concerning this clone itself: The CDR3 extends 3 residues past the end of the read, so its final part is completed from the germline J gene. The chain employs TRBV5-5 and TRBJ2-2; no clear D gene. Germline values: CDR1 SGHKS, CDR2 YYEKEE (reference sequence). The CDR3 extends over 12 amino acids. CDR3 residues: CASSRAPAPLFF. The sequenced part of the CDR3 DNA is TGTGCCAGCAGCAGGGCCCCAGCTCCG. The full variable domain, with the rest looked up from reference TRBV5-5 and TRBJ2-2, is DAGVTQSPTHLIKTRGQQVTLRCSPISGHKSVSWYQQVLGQGPQFIFQYYEKEERGRGNFPDRFSARQFPNYSSELNVNALLLGDSALYLCASSRAPAPLFFGEGSRLTVL.

In regard to this clone: The observed sequence ends 3 residues before the CDR3 terminus, with the missing tail filled in from the germline J gene. The V call is TRBV10-3, the J call TRBJ2-7; D is possibly TRBD1 (6 bases). CDR3 length: 15 amino acids. The germline gives CDR1 ENHRY, CDR2 SYGVKD. Trimming pared 0 bases from V and 2 bases from J, leaving 11 bases between. The CDR3 is CAISESTGLAYEQYF. CDR3 DNA, as far as it was read: TGTGCCATCAGTGAGTCAACAGGGTTGGCCTACGAG.

The DNA read from the CDR3 is TGTGCCAGCAGCCATGGACTAGCGGCCTCCTACGAG. It encodes CASSHGLAASYE. The full-length CDR3 reads as CASSHGLAASYEQYF. The chain joins TRBV7-9 to TRBJ2-7, with 10 bases lining up with TRBD2. Sequencing ends 3 residues short of the CDR3 end; the germline J gene provides the rest. Per germline, CDR1 SEHNR and CDR2 FQNEAQ (reference sequence). CDR3 length: 15 residues. Losses at the gene ends were 5 bases for V and 0 bases for J; bases not matched to a gene: 4.

A note on this clone: The missing CDR3 end, 3 residues past where the read stops, is filled in from the germline J gene. J is TRBJ1-6 and V is TRBV7-9, with 9 bases fitting TRBD1. The ends lost 1 base at V and 11 bases at J; junction bases unmatched: 6. This CDR3 contains 15 residues. Germline V gene sequence: CDR1 SEHNR, CDR2 FQNEAQ (reference sequence). The chain's CDR3 is CASSLGGTGYPPLHF. The DNA read from the CDR3 is TGTGCCAGCAGCTTAGGCGGGACAGGGTATCCACCC.

A note on this clone: The read gets to within 3 residues of the CDR3 end, and the germline J gene fills in the rest. V usage is TRBV11-3 and J usage is TRBJ1-1, with TRBD1 matching over 7 bases. Germline-derived CDR1 and CDR2 are SGHNT and YENEEA. This CDR3 has 14 amino acids. The J segment lost 7 bases and the V segment lost 6 bases, leaving 11 bases of the junction unmatched. The part of the CDR3 DNA that was read is TGTGCCAGCAGTAAAGGGACAGATCGATTTGAA. Its translation: CASSKGTDRFE. The whole CDR3 region reads CASSKGTDRFEAFF.